This T cell receptor (beta chain) was sequenced during a study of T cells in Graves' hyperthyroidism and ophthalmopathy (dated by TCRdb to between 2017 and 2020). In the study overall: TCR V-J signatures able to tell the groups apart were searched for in a discovery cohort of some 100 patients, of whom under 45 had Graves' ophthalmopathy and 57 had stable Graves' hyperthyroidism. The 95 to 100 discovery patients were randomly divided into training and test sets at a 7:3 ratio. The paper reports TCR Vbeta CDR3 sequencing of over 120 peripheral blood samples: under 45 ophthalmopathy, 70 to 85 hyperthyroidism and 17 progressor patients. In addition, the study compared T-cell repertoires in thyroid tissue and in blood from over 5 Graves' hyperthyroidism patients. Following sampling, methimazole starting at 30 mg daily was given to hyperthyroidism patients, and high-dose intravenous methylprednisolone was given to ophthalmopathy patients. Prospective prediction of ophthalmopathy was tested in an independent validation cohort of approximately 18 hyperthyroidism patients and 15 to 17 patients who later progressed to ophthalmopathy.

The germline V gene (reference sequence) yields SEHNR for CDR1 and FQNEAQ for CDR2. There are 11 amino acids in the CDR3, from cysteine to phenylalanine inclusive. The DNA shown is the 33-base CDR3, in frame from base 1. V gives up 5 bases and J gives up 6 bases, and the segment between their germline ends measures 7 bases. The study at large found these results: Most expanded thyroid clonotypes (frequency above 0.001) were also detected in blood, a finding suggesting that blood repertoires may reflect thyroid immune responses. A model built on a 13 V-J signature distinguished ophthalmopathy from stable hyperthyroidism, reaching roughly 88% sensitivity and around 82% specificity in cross-validation and 80%/75% in testing. Sample size was not statistically predetermined, and investigators were not blinded to group allocation. In validation, progression to ophthalmopathy was predicted by the model with more than 65% sensitivity and 72% to 80% specificity, a median of approximately 6.5 months before onset.

This clonotype appeared many times. Its antigen is currently not known. No base quality values were provided; no much bigger clone lies one nucleotide off. Amplification of TCR beta CDR3 regions was carried out from RNA transcripts. The TCR CDR3 was subjected to a first round of RT-PCR using the HTBI primer set and the Qiagen OneStep RT-PCR kit. A second multiplex PCR round built the libraries, followed by size selection and purification. The libraries were sequenced on an Illumina HiSeq2000 using paired-end 100 bp reads. The source study handled its data this way. Raw data were processed with SOAPnuke, discarding reads with adapters, uncalled bases, mean Phred below 15, or no exact constant-primer or identifier match. COPE v1.2.5 was used to merge high-quality paired reads, and clonotypes were defined as unique nucleotide sequences. MiTCR v1.1 was used to align clonotypes to the IMGT TRBV, TRBD and TRBJ reference segments. The analysis included only V-J combinations with a frequency above 0.0001, which together covered 99% to 99.2% of the repertoires. A TCS score was defined as the ratio of F50 (clonal expansion) to E x V (chaos), with BLOSUM62-based TCRdist applied between CDR3 peptides within each V-J. Welch's t-statistics and random forest reduced some 510 V-J features to roughly 13, which were used in a naive Bayes classifier (R e1071). TCRdb reprocessed the public reads (quality trimming at Q25 with fastp, clone calling with MiXCR) and kept in-frame beta chains. Each entry merges the rows of one CDR3 protein and shows their most common DNA and genes. These V and J calls rely on TCRdb rather than the paper's analysis. This sample comprises roughly 580,000 distinct CDR3 sequences, about 45% of them detected only once. The ten largest account for 8.2% of the sample.

Stable Graves' hyperthyroidism was defined as no progression to ophthalmopathy during 18 months of follow-up. Hyperthyroidism patients were newly diagnosed, had a disease duration of under 2 months, and were aged 18 to 65 years. Patients with uncontrolled infections, other autoimmune diseases, pregnancy or lactation were excluded. Clinical symptoms, serum thyroxine and TRAb, thyroid ultrasound, and orbital computed tomography formed the basis for the diagnoses. Trizol reagent was used to extract total RNA, and RNA quality was then checked on an Agilent 2100 Bioanalyzer. The clonotype originates from a woman under 30 with Graves' hyperthyroidism. Donor details come from another sample of the same person, matched by shared clones. The V gene is TRBV7-9 and the J gene is TRBJ1-1; the D gene is unclear. Sequenced input: peripheral blood or thyroid tissue (not recorded which). The CDR3 in this case is CASSLRAEAFF. The nucleotides read TGTGCCAGCAGCCTGAGAGCTGAAGCTTTCTTT.